This passage covers 32 T cell receptor beta chains from one sample sequenced in a study of blood T cell repertoires in COVID-19. Measured with immunoSEQ multiplex PCR; TCRdb has only the in-frame clones, and not every one. The data hold roughly 49,000 clones, with 86% observed a single time. Specimen: peripheral blood. The receptors were gathered from a man older than 75 with active COVID-19.

The genes are TRBV7-9 and TRBJ1-5; 7 bases are a match to TRBD1. The CDR3 covers 16 residues. V shed 1 base and J 3 bases; nucleotides not matched to a gene: 6. Looked up from germline, CDR1 is SEHNR and CDR2 is FQNEAQ (reference sequence). CDR3 region: CASSLGTGEFNQPQHF. The CDR3 coding sequence is TGTGCCAGCAGCTTAGGGACAGGAGAATTCAATCAGCCCCAGCATTTT.

The chain couples TRBV7-9 to TRBJ2-3, with D tentatively TRBD2 (5 bases). V was shortened by 5 bases and J by 4 bases, with 13 bases between the two germline ends. This CDR3 is 14 amino acids long. Germline CDR1 reads SEHNR; CDR2 reads FQNEAQ (reference sequence). The CDR3 DNA is TGTGCCAGCAGCCCCCCTGAGGGCTCAGATACGCAGTATTTT. Residues: CASSPPEGSDTQYF.

The chain carries TRBV7-3 and TRBJ2-1, with D perhaps TRBD1 (6 bases). The CDR3 runs 15 residues. V was clipped by 5 bases and J by 3 bases, with 14 bases between them. Germline V lookup: CDR1 SGHTA, CDR2 FQGTGA. Written as DNA, the CDR3 is TGTGCCAGCAGCCCCTTAGGGGGATACTACAATGAGCAGTTCTTC. Translation gives CASSPLGGYYNEQFF.

The chain is built from TRBV9 and TRBJ2-1; tentatively, D is TRBD2 (5 bases). This CDR3 contains 13 residues. Looked up from germline, CDR1 is SGDLS and CDR2 is YYNGEE. Trimming shortened V by 7 bases and J by 5 bases, and 13 bases separated the two germline ends. As DNA, the CDR3 is TGTGCCAGCTCAATAGCGCCTAACAATGAGCAGTTCTTC. This gives the protein CASSIAPNNEQFF. The full variable domain, with the rest looked up from reference TRBV9 and TRBJ2-1, is DSGVTQTPKHLITATGQRVTLRCSPRSGDLSVYWYQQSLDQGLQFLIQYYNGEERAKGNILERFSAQQFPDLHSELNLSSLELGDSALYFCASSIAPNNEQFFGPGTRLTVL.

The rearrangement joins TRBV15 to TRBJ2-3, with 7 bases that match TRBD1. CDR1 and CDR2 from the germline V gene are LNHNV and YYDKDF (reference sequence). The CDR3 totals 16 residues. V shed 0 bases, J shed 2 bases, and the junction held 5 bases outside the gene matches. The CDR3, as DNA: TGTGCCACCAGCAGAGAAAAACAGGGGTTCACAGATACGCAGTATTTT. It yields the protein CATSREKQGFTDTQYF.

This clone is a singleton in its sample. The V and J genes are TRBV7-9 and TRBJ2-4; a weak D match, TRBD1 (5 bases). The germline gives CDR1 SEHNR, CDR2 FQNEAQ (reference sequence). Trimming removed 5 bases from V and 8 bases from J, with 25 bases in between. The CDR3 runs 17 residues. This CDR3 is CASSLLRTVTVGDIQYF. The DNA for the CDR3 is TGTGCCAGCAGCCTTTTAAGAACGGTGACAGTAGGCGACATTCAGTACTTC.

The rearrangement joins TRBV6-6 to TRBJ2-3, with 8 bases that match TRBD1. CDR1 and CDR2 from the germline V gene are MNHNY and SVGAGI (reference sequence). V gave up 9 bases and J gave up 4 bases; unmatched junction bases: 6. The CDR3 is 13 residues long. The CDR3 here is CASSKGQADTQYF. CDR3 nucleotides: TGTGCCAGTAGTAAGGGACAGGCAGATACGCAGTATTTT.

The rearrangement joins TRBV5-1 to TRBJ2-3; 7 positions match TRBD1. After removal of 0 bases from V and 1 base from J, the junction contained 5 bases not matched to a gene. From germline, CDR1 is SGHRS and CDR2 YFSETQ. The CDR3 is made up of 16 amino acids. This chain's CDR3 is CASSLGQGRGTDTQYF. CDR3 nucleotide sequence: TGCGCCAGCAGCTTGGGACAGGGTAGGGGCACAGATACGCAGTATTTT.

The chain joins TRBV5-1 to TRBJ2-7; D possibly corresponds to TRBD2 (6 bases). Per germline, CDR1 SGHRS and CDR2 YFSETQ. CDR3 length equals 13 residues. Trimming left V 4 bases short and J 4 bases short, with 12 bases between. CDR3 sequence: CASSLFGTYEQYF. Written as DNA, the CDR3 is TGCGCCAGCAGCCTGTTCGGGACTTACGAGCAGTACTTC.

The chain links TRBV3-1 (or the pseudogene TRBV3-2) to TRBJ1-2; TRBD1 is a possible D gene (6 bases). Trimming left V 3 bases short and J 5 bases short, with 19 bases between. The CDR3 runs to 16 residues. Germline values: CDR1 LGHDT, CDR2 YNNKEL (reference sequence). The CDR3 nucleotides are TGTGCCAGCAGCCACGAGGGGGGGACGGGGTGGTATGGCTACACCTTC. Its translation is CASSHEGGTGWYGYTF.

The V and J genes are TRBV5-1 and TRBJ2-1; 14 positions match TRBD2. Trimming at V came to 4 bases and at J to 9 bases, leaving 6 bases not matched to a gene. The CDR3 runs 15 residues. Germline CDR1 reads SGHRS; CDR2 reads YFSETQ. CDR3 bases: TGCGCCAGCAGCGGGGGACTAGCGGGAGTTGGTGAGCAGTTCTTC. Protein sequence: CASSGGLAGVGEQFF.

The rearrangement uses TRBV7-9 and TRBJ2-1, with 12 bases lining up with TRBD1. The germline V gene has CDR1 SEHNR and CDR2 FQNEAQ (reference sequence). CDR3 length equals 15 residues. Trimming removed 8 bases from V and 6 bases from J; junction bases left unmatched: 8. The CDR3 DNA reads as TGTGCCAGCGACCGGACGGGACAGGGGGCCAATGAGCAGTTCTTC. Translation: CASDRTGQGANEQFF.

V is TRBV29-1 and J is TRBJ1-2, with 7 bases aligning to TRBD1. CDR1 and CDR2 from the germline V gene are SQVTM and ANQGSEA. The CDR3 runs 15 residues. Trimming removed 8 bases from V and 5 bases from J; junction bases left unmatched: 17. DNA for the CDR3: TGCAGCACGCGAACAAGACAGGGAAAGTCGTATGGCTACACCTTC. Its protein product is CSTRTRQGKSYGYTF. The full variable domain, rest sourced from reference TRBV29-1 and TRBJ1-2, is SAVISQKPSRDICQRGTSLTIQCQVDSQVTMMFWYRQQPGQSLTLIATANQGSEATYESGFVIDKFPISRPNLTFSTLTVSNMSPEDSSIYLCSTRTRQGKSYGYTFGSGTRLTVV.

V usage is TRBV19 and J usage is TRBJ1-1; D perhaps matches TRBD1 (5 bases). The V end lost 5 bases, the J end lost 3 bases, and 16 bases lay between the germline ends. There are 15 residues in the CDR3. The germline CDR1 and CDR2 sequences are LNHDA and SQIVND (reference sequence). CDR3 sequence (DNA): TGTGCCAGTAGTGGAGGGACCTCGGGCGACACTGAAGCTTTCTTT. Its protein product is CASSGGTSGDTEAFF.

V and J are TRBV7-2 and TRBJ2-1, with D maybe TRBD1 (6 bases). The CDR3 extends over 12 amino acids. Germline V CDR1 and CDR2: SGHTA, FQGNSA. V lost 1 base and J lost 10, with 8 bases in between. DNA for the CDR3: TGTGCCAGCAGCTTAGATACAGGGGAGCAGTTCTTC. Its protein is CASSLDTGEQFF.

V is TRBV30 and J is TRBJ2-7; D possibly corresponds to TRBD2 (5 bases). The CDR3 consists of 12 residues. Germline-derived CDR1 and CDR2 are GTSNPN and SVGIG (reference sequence). Trimming pared 5 bases from V and 4 bases from J, leaving 12 bases between. The CDR3 DNA sequence: TGTGCCTGGCCATGCTGGGAGTACGAGCAGTACTTC. It specifies CAWPCWEYEQYF.

The chain is built from TRBV9 and TRBJ2-2; possible D gene TRBD1, 6 bases. CDR3 length: 15 amino acids. Germline V lookup: CDR1 SGDLS, CDR2 YYNGEE. V lost 0 bases and J 6 bases, leaving 12 bases between the germline ends. Here the CDR3 DNA reads TGTGCCAGCAGCGTAGGGACAGACGGGGCCGGGGAGCTGTTTTTT. Translating it yields CASSVGTDGAGELFF.

The rearrangement joins TRBV14 to TRBJ2-2, with D possibly matching TRBD2 (5 bases). CDR1 is SGHDN, CDR2 FVKESK, per germline. This CDR3 has 17 amino acids. Trimming took 2 bases from V and 1 from J, leaving 14 bases between them. The CDR3 spells CASSQTTDSQNTGELFF. CDR3 sequence (DNA): TGTGCCAGCAGCCAAACCACGGACTCTCAGAACACCGGGGAGCTGTTTTTT.

The CDR3 spells CASSPLDNNSGANVLTF. CDR3 in DNA: TGTGCCAGCTCACCATTGGACAACAATTCTGGGGCCAACGTCCTGACTTTC. The chain joins TRBV18 to TRBJ2-6; tentative D call: TRBD1 (5 bases). Germline V CDR1 and CDR2: KGHSH, LQKENI. The germline V and J ends were trimmed by 2 bases and 1 base, with 12 bases remaining between them. The CDR3 is 17 residues long.

The rearrangement joins TRBV9 to TRBJ2-7, with TRBD1 matching over 11 bases. This CDR3 comprises 14 residues. V lost 4 bases and J lost 2; bases outside the gene matches: 2. Per germline, CDR1 SGDLS and CDR2 YYNGEE. DNA for the CDR3: TGTGCCAGCAGCCCGGGACAGGGGGCCTACGAGCAGTACTTC. Translation gives CASSPGQGAYEQYF.

The J gene is TRBJ2-3, the V gene TRBV5-6; D may be TRBD1 (5 bases). The CDR3 is 19 amino acids. CDR1 is SGHDT and CDR2 is YYEEEE in the germline V gene. V was pared by 0 bases and J by 4 bases, with 24 bases between. The CDR3 spells CASSLASSGPGLSPDTQYF. CDR3 nucleotides: TGTGCCAGCAGCTTGGCTTCTTCAGGGCCCGGTTTGAGTCCAGATACGCAGTATTTT.

This chain joins TRBV5-1 and TRBJ2-3; D might be TRBD2 (6 bases). Between the trimmed V and J ends, which lost 4 bases and 5 bases, there was a span of 23 bases. Looked up from germline, CDR1 is SGHRS and CDR2 is YFSETQ. The CDR3 runs 17 residues. The CDR3 here is CASSGGYTRDLQDTQYF. The CDR3, as DNA: TGCGCCAGCAGCGGGGGGTATACTAGGGACCTCCAAGATACGCAGTATTTT.

Only one count was recorded for this clone. This rearrangement joins TRBV6-5 to TRBJ1-3; possible D gene TRBD1, 5 bases. Germline loops: CDR1 MNHEY, CDR2 SVGAGI. The V end was cut by 7 bases, the J end by 2 bases, with 9 bases between. This CDR3 comprises 13 residues. The CDR3 DNA sequence: TGTGCCAGCACGACAGCCACTGGAAACACCATATATTTT. Translating gives CASTTATGNTIYF.

Only a few counts were recorded for this clone. This chain connects TRBV18 to TRBJ1-2; D is undetermined. V lost 3 bases to trimming and J lost 2 bases, with 7 bases between them. This CDR3 region has 13 residues. CDR1 is KGHSH, CDR2 LQKENI, per germline. As DNA, the CDR3 is TGTGCCAGCTCACCTGACGGGAACTATGGCTACACCTTC. Its protein is CASSPDGNYGYTF. The variable domain in full, with the rest retrieved from reference TRBV18 and TRBJ1-2, is NAGVMQNPRHLVRRRGQEARLRCSPMKGHSHVYWYRQLPEEGLKFMVYLQKENIIDESGMPKERFSAEFPKEGPSILRIQQVVRGDSAAYFCASSPDGNYGYTFGSGTRLTVV.

This chain links TRBV28 with TRBJ2-2, with D perhaps matching TRBD2 (7 bases). The CDR3 consists of 18 residues. Germline CDR1 is MDHEN and CDR2 is SYDVKM. The V gene lost 8 bases and the J gene lost 5 bases, with 27 bases spanning the gap. CDR3 nucleotides: TGTGCCAGCTCCCGGGTAGGGGGGGATTTAAAAGGGACCGGGGAGCTGTTTTTT. As protein: CASSRVGGDLKGTGELFF.

The V call is TRBV7-6, the J call TRBJ2-3, with 7 bases matching TRBD2. CDR1 SGHVS and CDR2 FNYEAQ come from the germline V gene. The CDR3 contains 17 residues. V shed 5 bases and J 0 bases; nucleotides not matched to a gene: 11. As DNA, the CDR3 is TGTGCCAGCAGCCTCCGCGGCGGGGGACTCAGCACAGATACGCAGTATTTT. Translation gives CASSLRGGGLSTDTQYF.

This chain connects TRBV5-5 to TRBJ1-1; no clear D. Germline V gene data show CDR1 as SGHKS and CDR2 as YYEKEE (reference sequence). Trimming shortened V by 0 bases and J by 1 base, and 13 bases separated the two germline ends. This CDR3 spans 16 amino acids. CDR3 sequence (DNA): TGTGCCAGCAGCTTGGATGCTGGCCTCCCGAACACTGAAGCTTTCTTT. Protein: CASSLDAGLPNTEAFF. Using reference TRBV5-5 and TRBJ1-1 for the parts outside the CDR3, the full variable domain is DAGVTQSPTHLIKTRGQQVTLRCSPISGHKSVSWYQQVLGQGPQFIFQYYEKEERGRGNFPDRFSARQFPNYSSELNVNALLLGDSALYLCASSLDAGLPNTEAFFGQGTRLTVV.

The chain combines TRBV2 with TRBJ2-7; D is uncertain. Between the trimmed V and J ends, which lost 0 bases and 3 bases, there was a span of 12 bases. Germline V gene sequence: CDR1 SNHLY, CDR2 FYNNEI. The CDR3 length is 15 residues. DNA for the CDR3: TGTGCCAGCAGTGAAGCGCAGGCAGCTTTCTACGAGCAGTACTTC. It specifies CASSEAQAAFYEQYF.

The J gene is TRBJ1-6, the V gene TRBV30, with D possibly being TRBD1 (6 bases). Deletions cut 1 base from V and 8 bases from J, with 15 bases between. Germline V gene sequence: CDR1 GTSNPN, CDR2 SVGIG (reference sequence). The CDR3 has 15 amino acids. The CDR3: CAWSAGGQGYSPLHF. The CDR3 DNA is TGTGCCTGGAGTGCGGGGGGTCAGGGGTATTCACCCCTCCACTTT.

This chain joins TRBV5-1 and TRBJ1-6, with 12 bases aligning to TRBD1. There are 14 residues in the CDR3. Germline values: CDR1 SGHRS, CDR2 YFSETQ. Losses at the gene ends were 4 bases for V and 10 bases for J; bases not matched to a gene: 3. CDR3 sequence reads: CASSQGQGASPLHF. CDR3 bases: TGCGCCAGCAGCCAGGGACAGGGGGCCTCACCCCTCCACTTT.

The chain has TRBV19 and TRBJ2-7; 7 bases map to TRBD1. CDR3 length: 14 amino acids. The junction had 6 bases not matched to a gene; V was cut back by 6 bases and J by 1 base. CDR1 and CDR2 from the germline V gene are LNHDA and SQIVND (reference sequence). The CDR3 DNA reads as TGTGCCAGTAGCGCTCCGGGACAGTCCTACGAGCAGTACTTC. Its translation is CASSAPGQSYEQYF.

J is TRBJ2-7 and V is TRBV4-3, with 7 positions matching TRBD2. The V gene end was trimmed by 4 bases and the J gene end by 3 bases; junction bases not matched to a gene: 9. CDR1 is LGHNA and CDR2 is YSLEER in the germline V gene. The CDR3 runs 15 residues. CDR3 sequence: CASSLQSGTIYEQYF. The DNA for the CDR3 is TGCGCCAGCAGCCTTCAAAGCGGGACTATCTACGAGCAGTACTTC.